Sequencing of this TCR beta chain was carried out in a study of T and B cells in COVID-19 patients. Study background: The recovered cohort's median age was 34 years, versus approximately 73 years in active infection.

Blood genomic DNA input for TRB amplification was 250-500 ng. Multiplex PCR with BIOMED2 TRB-A/B primer pools amplified TRB rearrangements. TCRdb called the multiplex PCR reads again in MiXCR, with one record for every CDR3 protein. Of 350 to 600 distinct CDR3 sequences listed, about 23% are singletons. Per germline, CDR1 PRHDT and CDR2 FYEKMQ (reference sequence). The V and J ends lost 6 bases and 0 bases respectively, with 12 bases between them. This CDR3 region has 15 residues. General observations from the study: Few blood samples existed from mildly ill patients during symptoms or early in severe cases. Highly clonal in active COVID-19, TRB repertoires exceeded healthy-donor diversity and richness at recovery.

About this clonotype: Its matching antigen is unknown.

The TCR originated in a human donor with active COVID-19. Input material: blood. The rearrangement links TRBV13 to TRBJ1-3; D uncertain. The DNA of the CDR3 is TGTGCCAGCAGACTAGAGGGCAGCTCTGGAAACACCATATATTTT. As protein: CASRLEGSSGNTIYF.